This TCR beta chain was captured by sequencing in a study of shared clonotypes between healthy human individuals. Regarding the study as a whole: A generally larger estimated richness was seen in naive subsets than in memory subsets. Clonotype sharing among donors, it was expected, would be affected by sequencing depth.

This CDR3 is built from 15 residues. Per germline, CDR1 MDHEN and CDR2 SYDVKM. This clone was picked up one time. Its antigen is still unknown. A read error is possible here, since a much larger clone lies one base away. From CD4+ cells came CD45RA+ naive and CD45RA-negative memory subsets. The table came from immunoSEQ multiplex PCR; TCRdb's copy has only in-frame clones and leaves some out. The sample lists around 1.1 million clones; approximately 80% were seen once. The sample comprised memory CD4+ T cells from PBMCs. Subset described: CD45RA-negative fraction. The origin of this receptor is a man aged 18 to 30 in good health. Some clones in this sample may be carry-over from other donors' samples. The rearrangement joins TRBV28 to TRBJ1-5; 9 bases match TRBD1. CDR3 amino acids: CAGSWDRVGNQPQHF. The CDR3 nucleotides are TGTGCCGGCAGTTGGGACAGGGTCGGCAATCAGCCCCAGCATTTT.